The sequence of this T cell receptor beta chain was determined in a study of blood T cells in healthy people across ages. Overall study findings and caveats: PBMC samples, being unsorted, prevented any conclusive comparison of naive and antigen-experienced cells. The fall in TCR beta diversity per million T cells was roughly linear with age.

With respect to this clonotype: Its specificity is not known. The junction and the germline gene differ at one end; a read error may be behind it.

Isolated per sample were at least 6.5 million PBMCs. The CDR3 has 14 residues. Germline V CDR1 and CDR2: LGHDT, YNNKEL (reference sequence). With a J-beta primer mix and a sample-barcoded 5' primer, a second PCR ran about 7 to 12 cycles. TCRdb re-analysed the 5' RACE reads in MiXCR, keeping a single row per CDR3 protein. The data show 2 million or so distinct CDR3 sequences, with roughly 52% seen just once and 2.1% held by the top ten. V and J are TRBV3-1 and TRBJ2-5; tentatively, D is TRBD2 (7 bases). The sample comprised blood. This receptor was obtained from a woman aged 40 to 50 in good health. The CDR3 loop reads CVSSQEGGGETQYF. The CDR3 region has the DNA TGTGTCAGCAGCCAAGAGGGGGGAGGGGAGACCCAGTACTTC.